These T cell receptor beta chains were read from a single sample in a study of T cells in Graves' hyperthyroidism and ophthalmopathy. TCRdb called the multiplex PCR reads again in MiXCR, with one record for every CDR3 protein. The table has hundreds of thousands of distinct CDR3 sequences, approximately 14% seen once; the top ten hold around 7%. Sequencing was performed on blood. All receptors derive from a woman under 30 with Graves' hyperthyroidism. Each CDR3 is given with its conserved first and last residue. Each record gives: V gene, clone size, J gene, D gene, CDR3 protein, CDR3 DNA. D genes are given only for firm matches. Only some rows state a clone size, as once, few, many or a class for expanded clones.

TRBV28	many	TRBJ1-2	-	CASSPGANYGYTF	TGTGCCAGCAGTCCCGGGGCAAACTATGGCTACACCTTC
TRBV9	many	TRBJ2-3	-	CASSAPTDTQYF	TGTGCCAGCAGCGCCCCCACAGATACGCAGTATTTT
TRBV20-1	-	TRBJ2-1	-	CSAREASSAYNEQFF	TGCAGTGCTAGAGAGGCCTCGTCAGCGTACAATGAGCAGTTCTTC
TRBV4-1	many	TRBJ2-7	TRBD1	CASSLFPGQGSYEQYF	TGCGCCAGCAGCCTTTTCCCGGGACAGGGATCCTACGAGCAGTACTTC
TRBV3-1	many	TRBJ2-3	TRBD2	CASSLTGTSGTDTQYF	TGTGCCAGCAGTCTTACCGGGACTAGCGGGACAGATACGCAGTATTTT
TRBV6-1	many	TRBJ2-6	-	CASRADPSGANVLTF	TGTGCCAGCAGGGCGGACCCCTCTGGGGCCAACGTCCTGACTTTC
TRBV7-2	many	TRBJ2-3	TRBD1	CASSPSTGSADTQYF	TGTGCCAGCAGCCCATCGACAGGGTCGGCAGATACGCAGTATTTT
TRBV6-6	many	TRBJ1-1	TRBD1	CASSYSNRDRVKAEAFF	TGTGCCAGCAGTTACTCAAACCGGGACAGGGTGAAGGCTGAAGCTTTCTTT
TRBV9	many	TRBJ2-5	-	CASSSPDEETQYF	TGTGCCAGCAGCTCCCCCGACGAAGAGACCCAGTACTTC
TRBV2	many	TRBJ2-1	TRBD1	CASNRGLLENEQFF	TGTGCCAGCAATAGGGGGCTCCTGGAGAATGAGCAGTTCTTC
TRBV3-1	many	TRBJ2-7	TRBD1	CASSHSRQAGQGAYEQYF	TGTGCCAGCAGCCACTCCCGGCAGGCGGGACAGGGGGCCTACGAGCAGTACTTC
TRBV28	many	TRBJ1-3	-	CASSLGDTSGNTIYF	TGTGCCAGCAGCTTGGGGGACACCTCTGGAAACACCATATATTTT
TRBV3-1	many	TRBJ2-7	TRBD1	CASSQAPRDRAAYEQYF	TGTGCCAGCAGCCAAGCTCCCCGGGACAGGGCGGCCTACGAGCAGTACTTC
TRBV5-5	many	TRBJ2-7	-	CASSFPGNEQYF	TGTGCCAGCAGCTTCCCAGGGAACGAGCAGTACTTC
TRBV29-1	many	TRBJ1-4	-	CSVERHTTNEKLFF	TGCAGCGTTGAAAGACACACAACTAATGAAAAACTGTTTTTT
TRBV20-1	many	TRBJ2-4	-	CSARDKQLAKNIQYF	TGCAGTGCTAGAGATAAACAGTTAGCCAAAAACATTCAGTACTTC
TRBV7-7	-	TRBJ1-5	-	CASSLCPREQPQHF	TGTGCTAGCAGCTTATGCCCCCGGGAGCAGCCCCAGCATTTT
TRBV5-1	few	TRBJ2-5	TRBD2	CASRRAPSGGETQYF	TGCGCCAGCCGCCGTGCCCCTAGCGGGGGTGAGACCCAGTACTTC
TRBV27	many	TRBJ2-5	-	CASITKGEQETQYF	TGTGCCAGCATTACGAAGGGGGAACAAGAGACCCAGTACTTC
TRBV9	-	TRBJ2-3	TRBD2	CASSDVAGADTQYF	TGTGCCAGCAGCGACGTAGCGGGGGCAGATACGCAGTATTTT
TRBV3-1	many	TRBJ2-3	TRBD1	CASSPRQGETDTQYF	TGTGCCAGCAGCCCACGACAGGGTGAAACAGATACGCAGTATTTT
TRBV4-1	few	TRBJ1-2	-	CASSHILGGDGYTF	TGCGCCAGCAGTCACATCCTAGGCGGGGATGGCTACACCTTC
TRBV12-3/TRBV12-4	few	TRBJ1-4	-	CASSFGAAGEEKLFF	TGTGCCAGCAGTTTTGGTGCGGCAGGGGAGGAAAAACTGTTTTTT
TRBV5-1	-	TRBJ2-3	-	CASSLELTTTDTQYF	TGCGCCAGCAGCTTGGAATTGACTACTACAGATACGCAGTATTTT
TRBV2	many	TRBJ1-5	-	CASVEQGLHQPQHF	TGTGCCAGCGTAGAACAGGGTCTCCATCAGCCCCAGCATTTT
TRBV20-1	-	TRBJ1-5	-	CSAAGGNQPQHF	TGCAGTGCCGCCGGGGGGAATCAGCCCCAGCATTTT
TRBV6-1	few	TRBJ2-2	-	CASTALGISTGELFF	TGTGCCAGCACCGCTCTCGGTATAAGCACCGGGGAGCTGTTTTTT
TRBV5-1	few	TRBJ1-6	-	CASSLEDSSYNSPLHF	TGCGCCAGCAGCTTGGAGGACAGCTCCTATAATTCACCCCTCCACTTT
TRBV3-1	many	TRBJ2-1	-	CASSHRAGAGGEQFF	TGTGCCAGCAGCCATCGGGCAGGGGCGGGTGGGGAGCAGTTCTTC
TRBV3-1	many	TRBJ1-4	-	CASSLGRRVNEKLFF	TGTGCCAGCAGCCTGGGACGTCGGGTTAATGAAAAACTGTTTTTT
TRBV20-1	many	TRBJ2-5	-	CSATMTGETQYF	TGCAGTGCTACGATGACGGGGGAGACCCAGTACTTC
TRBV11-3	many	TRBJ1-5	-	CASSLTPNGQGQPQHF	TGTGCCAGCAGCCTTACCCCCAACGGGCAAGGTCAGCCCCAGCATTTT
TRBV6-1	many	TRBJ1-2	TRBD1	CASTQDRASPGYTF	TGTGCCAGCACCCAGGACAGGGCCTCTCCTGGCTACACCTTC
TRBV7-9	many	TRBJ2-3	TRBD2	CASSRNPNSGGAQDTQYF	TGTGCCAGCAGCCGTAACCCCAATAGCGGGGGGGCTCAAGATACGCAGTATTTT
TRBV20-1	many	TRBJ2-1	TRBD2	CSALLAGGGNEQFF	TGCAGTGCATTACTAGCGGGGGGGGGTAATGAGCAGTTCTTC
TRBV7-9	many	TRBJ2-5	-	CASSLALGAQETQYF	TGTGCCAGCAGCTTAGCGCTTGGGGCCCAAGAGACCCAGTACTTC
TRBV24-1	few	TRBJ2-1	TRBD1	CATGTGGYNEQFF	TGTGCAACCGGGACAGGGGGGTACAATGAGCAGTTCTTC
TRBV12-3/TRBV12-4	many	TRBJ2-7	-	CASSPWDQRYEQYF	TGTGCCAGCAGTCCGTGGGACCAGCGGTACGAGCAGTACTTC
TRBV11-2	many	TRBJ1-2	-	CASRRPFGVYGYTF	TGTGCCAGCAGGAGACCCTTTGGGGTCTATGGCTACACCTTC
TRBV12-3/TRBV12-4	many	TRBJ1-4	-	CASSSPPGLNEKLFF	TGTGCCAGCAGTTCCCCTCCAGGGTTGAATGAAAAACTGTTTTTT
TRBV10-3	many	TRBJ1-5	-	CAISDRRSSNQPQHF	TGTGCCATCAGTGATCGGCGATCTAGCAATCAGCCCCAGCATTTT
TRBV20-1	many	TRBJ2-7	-	CSASRALHSYEQYF	TGCAGTGCTAGCAGGGCCTTGCACTCCTACGAGCAGTACTTC
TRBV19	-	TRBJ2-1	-	CATRSFFGASSYNEQFF	TGTGCCACCCGATCATTTTTCGGGGCCAGCTCCTACAATGAGCAGTTCTTC
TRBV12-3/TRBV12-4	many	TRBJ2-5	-	CASSLLSETQYF	TGTGCCAGCAGTTTACTGTCGGAGACCCAGTACTTC
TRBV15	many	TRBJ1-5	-	CATSPSLNQPQHF	TGTGCCACCAGCCCTAGTCTCAATCAGCCCCAGCATTTT
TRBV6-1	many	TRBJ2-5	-	CASSDRARNQETQYF	TGTGCCAGCAGTGACAGGGCCCGAAATCAAGAGACCCAGTACTTC
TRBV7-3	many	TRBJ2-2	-	CASSQNSPNTGELFF	TGTGCCAGCAGCCAGAACTCGCCGAACACCGGGGAGCTGTTTTTT
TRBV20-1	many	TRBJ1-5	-	CSARESVNSNQPQHF	TGCAGTGCTAGAGAATCAGTCAATAGCAATCAGCCCCAGCATTTT
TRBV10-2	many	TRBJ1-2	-	CASGRYGYTF	TGTGCCAGCGGGAGGTATGGCTACACCTTC
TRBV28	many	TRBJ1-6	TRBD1	CASSPPPGTEHNSPLHF	TGTGCCAGCAGTCCCCCACCCGGGACAGAACACAATTCACCCCTCCACTTT
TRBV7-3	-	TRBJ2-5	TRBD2	CASTLGAGGTQYF	TGTGCCAGCACCCTAGGGGCGGGGGGGACCCAGTACTTC
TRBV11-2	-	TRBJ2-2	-	CASSLFGGELFF	TGTGCCAGCAGCTTATTCGGCGGGGAGCTGTTTTTT
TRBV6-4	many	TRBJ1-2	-	CASTPVGGANYGYTF	TGTGCCAGCACCCCGGTCGGAGGGGCAAACTATGGCTACACCTTC
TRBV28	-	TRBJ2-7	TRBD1	CASSFNTGTGVNEQYF	TGTGCCAGCAGTTTTAATACCGGGACAGGGGTTAACGAGCAGTACTTC
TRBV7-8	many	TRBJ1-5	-	CASSFTVNNQPQHF	TGTGCCAGCAGCTTCACAGTTAACAATCAGCCCCAGCATTTT
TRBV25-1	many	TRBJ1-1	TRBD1	CASIPRGHYDTEAFF	TGTGCCAGCATCCCCAGGGGGCATTACGACACTGAAGCTTTCTTT
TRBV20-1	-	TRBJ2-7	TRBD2	CSASGTSGRVFSYEQYF	TGCAGTGCTTCCGGGACTAGCGGGAGGGTTTTTTCCTACGAGCAGTACTTC
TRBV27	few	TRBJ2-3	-	CASSRTTLDTQYF	TGTGCCAGCAGTCGCACCACTTTAGATACGCAGTATTTT
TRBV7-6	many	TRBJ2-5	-	CASSLEGTETQYF	TGTGCCAGCAGCTTAGAGGGAACGGAGACCCAGTACTTC
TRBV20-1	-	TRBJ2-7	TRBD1	CSARAPTGGLDEQYF	TGCAGTGCTAGAGCCCCGACAGGGGGCTTAGACGAGCAGTACTTC